The 23 T cell receptor beta chains in this list originate from one sample, sequenced in a study of shared clonotypes between healthy human individuals. TCRdb's table, derived via immunoSEQ multiplex PCR, lists solely in-frame clones and lacks some. Of roughly 1,000,000 clones listed, about four fifths are singletons. Sequenced material: memory CD4+ T cells from PBMCs. The subset here: CD45RA-negative fraction. Receptors were obtained from a man aged 18 to 30 in good health. Some clones in this sample may be carry-over from other donors' samples.

This rearrangement joins TRBV4-1 to TRBJ2-5; no definite D call. Trimming left V 4 bases short and J 1 base short, with 10 bases between. CDR3 length: 14 residues. The germline V gene encodes CDR1 MGHRA and CDR2 YSYEKL. The CDR3 reads CASSPQILQETQYF. The CDR3 nucleotides are TGCGCCAGCAGCCCACAGATACTCCAAGAGACCCAGTACTTC.

As concerns this clone: A single base separates this from a much larger clone, so it may be a read error. Other DNA sequences from this sample encode an identical CDR3 as well. The CDR3 nucleotides are TGTGCCAGCAGTGAGTTCGGGACGGGGGGCTACGAGCAGTACTTC. Encoded protein: CASSEFGTGGYEQYF. The J gene is TRBJ2-7, the V gene TRBV25-1, with 7 nucleotides matching TRBD2. In germline, CDR1 is MGHDK, CDR2 SYGVNS. V gave up 3 bases and J gave up 3 bases; unmatched junction bases: 8. The CDR3 has 15 residues.

The V gene is TRBV7-9, the J gene TRBJ1-5, with D unresolved. Trimming took off 1 base at V and 3 bases at J, with 7 bases between the two ends. Germline CDR1 reads SEHNR; CDR2 reads FQNEAQ (reference sequence). The CDR3 covers 14 residues. CDR3 amino acids: CASSLGGVNQPQHF. The CDR3 bases are TGTGCCAGCAGCTTAGGTGGGGTCAATCAGCCCCAGCATTTT. The entire variable domain, with the rest obtained from reference TRBV7-9 and TRBJ1-5, is as follows: DTGVSQNPRHKITKRGQNVTFRCDPISEHNRLYWYRQTLGQGPEFLTYFQNEAQLEKSRLLSDRFSAERPKGSFSTLEIQRTEQGDSAMYLCASSLGGVNQPQHFGDGTRLSIL.

This clone was recorded once. The rearrangement links TRBV14 to TRBJ2-7, with D unresolved. Looked up from germline, CDR1 is SGHDN and CDR2 is FVKESK. The CDR3 loop spans 16 amino acids. V was shortened by 1 base and J by 1 base, with 14 bases between the two germline ends. The CDR3 is CASSQVPRTVSYEQYF. For the CDR3, the DNA is TGTGCCAGCAGCCAAGTGCCGAGGACGGTTTCCTACGAGCAGTACTTC.

Details on this clone: The sample holds other DNA sequences that translate to the same CDR3. The chain carries TRBV19 and TRBJ1-5; no clear D. V shed 1 base and J shed 0 bases, with 4 bases lying between them. The CDR3 is made up of 14 amino acids. Germline CDR1 and CDR2: LNHDA and SQIVND (reference sequence). DNA of the CDR3: TGTGCCAGTAGTATAGGGGCTAGCAATCAGCCCCAGCATTTT. Protein: CASSIGASNQPQHF.

V and J are TRBV28 and TRBJ2-1, with D perhaps matching TRBD1 or TRBD2 (5 bases each). Germline loops: CDR1 MDHEN, CDR2 SYDVKM. The CDR3 covers 16 residues. V gave up 2 bases and J gave up 11 bases, with 22 bases separating them. The CDR3 coding sequence is TGTGCCAGCAGTTTAAATTCAGGTGGGGGTAGTAAGAAGCAGTTCTTC. Protein: CASSLNSGGGSKKQFF.

This chain connects TRBV5-1 to TRBJ2-5; the match to TRBD2 covers 8 bases. This CDR3 has 15 residues. J lost 0 bases, V lost 7 bases, and 8 bases had no gene match. Germline V lookup: CDR1 SGHRS, CDR2 YFSETQ. DNA of the CDR3: TGCGCCAGCGGAGGCCTAGCGGGCTACCAAGAGACCCAGTACTTC. This codes for CASGGLAGYQETQYF.

V gene TRBV11-3 combines with J gene TRBJ2-1, with D perhaps being TRBD1 or TRBD2 (5 bases each). This CDR3 contains 13 residues. Trimming cost V 1 base and J 10 bases, with 11 bases left between them. Germline V gives CDR1 SGHNT, CDR2 YENEEA. CDR3 region: CASSLVPRDEQFF. The CDR3 DNA is TGTGCCAGCAGCTTAGTTCCCCGGGACGAGCAGTTCTTC.

This clone showed up just a few times. This rearrangement joins TRBV28 to TRBJ1-3; D remains ambiguous. This CDR3 comprises 15 residues. The V end lost 5 bases, the J end lost 0 bases, and 11 bases lay between the germline ends. The germline V gene has CDR1 MDHEN and CDR2 SYDVKM. CDR3 amino acids: CASSLHYNSGNTIYF. CDR3 coding DNA: TGTGCCAGCAGTCTACACTATAACTCTGGAAACACCATATATTTT.

This clone came up once. This sequence joins TRBV5-1 and TRBJ2-5; TRBD2 matches at 9 bases. The length of the CDR3 is 15 residues. Trimming cost V 4 bases and J 4 bases; bases outside gene matches: 8. Germline V gene lookup returns CDR1 SGHRS and CDR2 YFSETQ. The CDR3 sequence is CASSPLAGPRETQYF. CDR3 nucleotide sequence: TGCGCCAGCAGCCCTCTAGCGGGGCCCCGAGAGACCCAGTACTTC.

This chain links TRBV7-2 with TRBJ2-1, with 11 bases fitting TRBD2. The junction had 3 bases not matched to a gene; V was cut back by 4 bases and J by 4 bases. CDR1 and CDR2 (germline): SGHTA, FQGNSA. The length of the CDR3 is 15 residues. CDR3 protein: CASSSLAGAYNEQFF. In nucleotides, the CDR3 is TGTGCCAGCAGCTCACTAGCGGGAGCTTACAATGAGCAGTTCTTC.

Only a few counts were recorded for this clone. This rearrangement joins TRBV29-1 to TRBJ1-1; TRBD1 matches at 10 bases. Looked up from germline, CDR1 is SQVTM and CDR2 is ANQGSEA. The CDR3 is 15 residues long. Trimming removed 6 bases from V and 1 base from J; junction bases left unmatched: 8. The CDR3 loop reads CSVISWTGGNTEAFF. DNA for the CDR3: TGCAGCGTCATCTCCTGGACAGGGGGGAACACTGAAGCTTTCTTT.

A remark on this clone: A read error may explain this, as a much larger clone is one base away. The same CDR3 is also encoded by other DNA sequences in this sample. The CDR3 protein is CASRVGQTNTEAFF. In nucleotides, the CDR3 is TGTGCCAGCAGGGTGGGGCAGACCAACACTGAAGCTTTCTTT. The rearrangement links TRBV28 to TRBJ1-1; D might be TRBD1 (5 bases). Germline V gene lookup returns CDR1 MDHEN and CDR2 SYDVKM. The CDR3 is 14 amino acids. The V gene lost 6 bases and the J gene lost 2 bases, with 13 bases spanning the gap.

V and J are TRBV6-1 and TRBJ1-1; D not certain. The CDR3 consists of 13 residues. CDR1 MNHNS and CDR2 SASEGT come from the germline V gene. V dropped 7 bases and J dropped 6 bases, with 15 bases sitting between them. The CDR3 loop reads CASTMSLGAEAFF. The CDR3 bases are TGTGCCAGCACCATGTCCCTAGGCGCTGAAGCTTTCTTT.

Worth noting for this clone: A clone one base away is much larger, so this may be a read error. The same CDR3 arises from other DNA sequences in this sample as well. This chain connects TRBV29-1 to TRBJ1-2; TRBD1 matches at 8 bases. Germline V gene sequence: CDR1 SQVTM, CDR2 ANQGSEA. This CDR3 region has 14 residues. CDR3 amino acids: CSVITRTGNYGYTF. CDR3 sequence (DNA): TGCAGCGTCATCACTAGGACAGGGAACTATGGCTACACCTTT.

The chain combines TRBV27 with TRBJ2-7, with D perhaps matching TRBD1 (5 bases). With 0 bases removed from V and 5 bases from J, the gap between germline ends came to 11 bases. The V gene's germline CDR1 is MNHEY and CDR2 SMNVEV (reference sequence). The CDR3 extends over 14 amino acids. The CDR3 sequence is CASSLSGRAHEQYF. CDR3 DNA: TGTGCCAGCAGTTTATCGGGCAGGGCCCACGAGCAGTACTTC.

The chain is built from TRBV28 and TRBJ1-3; D call uncertain. The CDR3 is 13 amino acids. Trimming shortened V by 5 bases and J by 8 bases, and 13 bases separated the two germline ends. Germline CDR1 MDHEN, CDR2 SYDVKM. The CDR3 nucleotides read TGTGCCAGCAGTGTTAACATCATTCACACCATATATTTT. Its translation is CASSVNIIHTIYF.

The chain recombines TRBV28 with TRBJ2-5; TRBD1 agrees at 9 bases. Germline values: CDR1 MDHEN, CDR2 SYDVKM. Trimming removed 6 bases from V and 5 bases from J; junction bases left unmatched: 10. The length of the CDR3 is 15 residues. CDR3 sequence reads: CASSSTGTGMETQYF. The DNA for the CDR3 is TGTGCCAGCAGCTCTACGGGGACAGGGATGGAGACCCAGTACTTC.

The chain carries TRBV28 and TRBJ1-3; D perhaps matches TRBD1 (6 bases). Deletions cut 3 bases from V and 4 bases from J, with 19 bases between. Germline values: CDR1 MDHEN, CDR2 SYDVKM. The CDR3 is made up of 17 amino acids. Written as DNA, the CDR3 is TGTGCCAGCAGTTTGTATCCAGGGGCTGGATTCGGAAACACCATATATTTT. Its protein is CASSLYPGAGFGNTIYF.

The V and J genes are TRBV20-1 and TRBJ2-1; 7 nucleotides agree with TRBD1. Germline lookup yields CDR1 DFQATT and CDR2 SNEGSKA (reference sequence). The CDR3 length is 11 residues. With V trimmed by 6 bases and J by 10 bases, 6 bases remained unmatched. The CDR3, as DNA: TGCAGTGCCGACGACAGGGTGGAGCAGTTCTTC. This gives the protein CSADDRVEQFF.

The J gene is TRBJ2-3, the V gene TRBV7-7, with a tentative D call TRBD1 (5 bases). The V gene's germline CDR1 is SSHAT and CDR2 FNYEAQ (reference sequence). V dropped 5 bases and J dropped 8 bases, with 17 bases sitting between them. This CDR3 is 14 amino acids long. CDR3 residues: CASSLGQGSVTQYF. The CDR3 nucleotides are TGTGCCAGCAGCCTGGGGCAGGGCAGTGTTACGCAGTATTTT.

This clone was detected ten times or more. The genes are TRBV13 and TRBJ2-3, with TRBD2 identical over 11 bases. The V and J ends lost 1 base and 4 bases, in that order; junction bases with no gene match: 4. Looked up from germline, CDR1 is PRHDT and CDR2 is FYEKMQ (reference sequence). The CDR3 sequence is 16 residues long. CDR3 sequence: CASSLASGRSADTQYF. In DNA form, the CDR3 reads TGTGCCAGCAGCTTAGCTAGCGGGAGGTCTGCAGATACGCAGTATTTT. The whole variable domain, filled in from reference TRBV13 and TRBJ2-3, reads AAGVIQSPRHLIKEKRETATLKCYPIPRHDTVYWYQQGPGQDPQFLISFYEKMQSDKGSIPDRFSAQQFSDYHSELNMSSLELGDSALYFCASSLASGRSADTQYFGPGTRLTVL.

The J gene is TRBJ2-1, the V gene TRBV6-1, with 8 bases lining up with TRBD2. The germline CDR1 and CDR2 sequences are MNHNS and SASEGT. The CDR3 contains 15 residues. The V segment lost 7 bases and the J segment 8 bases; nucleotides outside the gene matches: 13. DNA for the CDR3: TGTGCCAGCAACCCGGGACTAGGGGCCTTAGATGAGCAGTTCTTC. Residues: CASNPGLGALDEQFF.